This T cell receptor beta chain was identified during a study of T cell responses to AZD1222 COVID-19 vaccine. The overall study: Some second doses came at about 4 weeks and others at about 12 weeks; these were pooled. General study points: Increases in Spike-specific TCR breadth and depth were seen after two AZD1222 doses. In all cases, repertoires were sampled only after the peak T cell response. Unmutated variant regions are reportedly targeted by nearly half of spike-specific TCRs.

Assay used: immunoSEQ multiplex PCR; TCRdb lists only in-frame clones, some missing. The data show roughly 190,000 clones, with almost 95% seen just once and 1% to 1.5% held by the top ten. As regards this clone: The target antigen is unknown.

Germline CDR1 is KGHDR and CDR2 is SFDVKD. Deletions cut 3 bases from V and 6 bases from J, with 13 bases between. The CDR3 spans 14 residues. The V and J genes are TRBV24-1 and TRBJ1-2, with D tentatively TRBD1 (5 bases). This clonotype originated in an adult in good health. Sequenced here: peripheral blood, sampled on day 0 of AZD1222 vaccination. The CDR3 DNA sequence: TGTGCCACCAGTGATCGGGACGGAACTCATGGCTACACCTTC. Encoded protein: CATSDRDGTHGYTF.